This T cell receptor beta chain is drawn from a study of T cell responses to AZD1222 COVID-19 vaccine. The assay was immunoSEQ multiplex PCR, and TCRdb's table has in-frame clones only and misses some. The data contain roughly 140,000 clones, over 75% of them singletons. Study observations and caveats: Clonal diversity may have been underestimated in mostly white British donors.

CDR3 length: 16 residues. Remarks on this clone: Its antigen remains unknown.

The rearrangement uses TRBV21-1 and TRBJ1-2; the table's D call TRBD1 went unverified against the DNA. TRBV21-1 is described as a pseudogene. The starting material was peripheral blood, obtained on day 0 of AZD1222 vaccination. The clonotype originates from an adult in good health. The CDR3 DNA sequence: TGTGCCAGCAGTAAAGATGGGCTGACAGACCTCTATGGCTACACCTTC. Translating gives CASSKDGLTDLYGYTF.